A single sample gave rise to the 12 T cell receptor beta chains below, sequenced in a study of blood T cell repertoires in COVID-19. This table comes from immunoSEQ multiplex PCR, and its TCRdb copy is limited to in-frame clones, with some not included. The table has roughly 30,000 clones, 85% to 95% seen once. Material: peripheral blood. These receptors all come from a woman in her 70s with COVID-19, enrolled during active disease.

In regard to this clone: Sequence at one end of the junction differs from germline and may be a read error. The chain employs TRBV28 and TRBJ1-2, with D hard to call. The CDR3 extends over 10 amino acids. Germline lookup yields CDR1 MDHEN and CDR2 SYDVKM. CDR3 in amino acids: CACGNYGYTF. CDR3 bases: TGCGCGTGCGGCAACTATGGCTACACCTTC.

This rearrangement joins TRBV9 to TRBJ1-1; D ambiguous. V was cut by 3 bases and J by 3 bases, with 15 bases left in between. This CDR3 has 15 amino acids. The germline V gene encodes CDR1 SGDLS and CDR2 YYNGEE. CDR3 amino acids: CASSERAERDTEAFF. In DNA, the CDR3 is TGTGCCAGCAGCGAGAGGGCCGAGAGAGACACTGAAGCTTTCTTT. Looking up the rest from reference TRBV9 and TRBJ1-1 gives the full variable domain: DSGVTQTPKHLITATGQRVTLRCSPRSGDLSVYWYQQSLDQGLQFLIQYYNGEERAKGNILERFSAQQFPDLHSELNLSSLELGDSALYFCASSERAERDTEAFFGQGTRLTVV.

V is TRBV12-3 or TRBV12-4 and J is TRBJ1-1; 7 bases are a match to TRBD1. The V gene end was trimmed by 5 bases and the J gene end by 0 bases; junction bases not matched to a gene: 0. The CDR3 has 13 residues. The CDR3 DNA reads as TGTGCCAGCAGTGGACAGGTGAACACTGAAGCTTTCTTT. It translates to CASSGQVNTEAFF.

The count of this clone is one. CDR3 bases: TGTGCCAGCAACCCCGAGGGTTCACCCCTCCACTTT. Translating it yields CASNPEGSPLHF. The chain uses TRBV12-3 or TRBV12-4 and TRBJ1-6; D gene unclear. Trimming cost V 7 bases and J 9 bases, with 10 bases left between them. The CDR3 contains 12 residues.

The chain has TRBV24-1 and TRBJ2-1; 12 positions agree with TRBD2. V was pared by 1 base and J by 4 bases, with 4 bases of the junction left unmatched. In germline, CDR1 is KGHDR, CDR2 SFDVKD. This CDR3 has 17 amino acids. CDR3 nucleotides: TGTGCCACCAGTGATTTAGGAGGGACTAGCGGGTACAATGAGCAGTTCTTC. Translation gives CATSDLGGTSGYNEQFF.

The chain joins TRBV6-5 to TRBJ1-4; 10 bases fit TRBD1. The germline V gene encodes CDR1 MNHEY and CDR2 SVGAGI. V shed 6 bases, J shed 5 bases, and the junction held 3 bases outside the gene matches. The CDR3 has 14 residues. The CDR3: CASRAGQGNEKLFF. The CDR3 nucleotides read TGTGCCAGCAGGGCGGGACAGGGGAATGAAAAACTGTTTTTT.

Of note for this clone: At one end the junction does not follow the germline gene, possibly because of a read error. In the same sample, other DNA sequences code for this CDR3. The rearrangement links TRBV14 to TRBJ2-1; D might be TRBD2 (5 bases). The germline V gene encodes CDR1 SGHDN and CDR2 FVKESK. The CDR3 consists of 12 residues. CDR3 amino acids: CASSQVSVEQFF. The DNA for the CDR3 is TGTGCCAGCAGTCAAGTTAGCGTAGAGCAGTTCTTC. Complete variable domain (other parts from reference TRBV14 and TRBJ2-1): EAGVTQFPSHSVIEKGQTVTLRCDPISGHDNLYWYRRVMGKEIKFLLHFVKESKQDESGMPNNRFLAERTGGTYSTLKVQPAELEDSGVYFCASSQVSVEQFFGPGTRLTVL.

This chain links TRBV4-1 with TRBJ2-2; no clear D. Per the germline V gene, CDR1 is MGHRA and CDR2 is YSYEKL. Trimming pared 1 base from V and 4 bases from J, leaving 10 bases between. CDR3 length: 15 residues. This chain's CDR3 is CASSQVQTVTGELFF. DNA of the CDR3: TGCGCCAGCAGCCAAGTACAGACGGTCACCGGGGAGCTGTTTTTT.

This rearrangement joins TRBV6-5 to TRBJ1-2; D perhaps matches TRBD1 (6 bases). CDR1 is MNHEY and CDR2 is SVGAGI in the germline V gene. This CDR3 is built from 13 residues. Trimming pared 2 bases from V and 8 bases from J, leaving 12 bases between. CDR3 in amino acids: CASSYDRSSGYTF. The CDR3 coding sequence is TGTGCCAGCAGTTACGACAGGAGTAGCGGCTACACCTTC.

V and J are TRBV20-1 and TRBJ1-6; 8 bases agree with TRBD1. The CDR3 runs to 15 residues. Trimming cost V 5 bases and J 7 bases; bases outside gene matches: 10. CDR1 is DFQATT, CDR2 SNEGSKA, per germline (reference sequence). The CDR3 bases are TGCAGTGCTGGTGCCGGGACAGGAAAAAATTCACCCCTCCACTTT. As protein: CSAGAGTGKNSPLHF.

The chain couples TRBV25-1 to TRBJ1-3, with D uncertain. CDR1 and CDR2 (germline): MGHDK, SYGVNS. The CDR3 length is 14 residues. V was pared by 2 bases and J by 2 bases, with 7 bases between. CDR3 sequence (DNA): TGTGCCAGCAGTGAACAGGTCCCTGGAAACACCATATATTTT. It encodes CASSEQVPGNTIYF.

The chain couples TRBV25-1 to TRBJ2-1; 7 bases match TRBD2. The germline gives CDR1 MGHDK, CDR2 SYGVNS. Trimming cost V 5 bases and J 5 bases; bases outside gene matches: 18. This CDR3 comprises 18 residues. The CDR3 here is CASSRGWGEWRENNEQFF. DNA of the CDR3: TGTGCCAGCAGTCGCGGTTGGGGGGAGTGGCGGGAGAACAATGAGCAGTTCTTC.